The rows below give T cell receptor beta chains drawn from one sample of a study of PD-1 blockade in classical Hodgkin lymphoma. Measured with immunoSEQ multiplex PCR; TCRdb has only the in-frame clones, and not every one. The repertoire holds roughly 28,000 clones, with about 90% as singletons. Material: CD8+ T cells from blood, obtained at baseline. The receptors originated from a human donor with classical Hodgkin lymphoma. Both conserved end residues are part of each CDR3. The D gene is left open where the match is weak. Part of the rows lack a size; the others show once, few, many or a class for expanded clones.

D: TRBD2
V: TRBV19
size: .
J: TRBJ2-1
CDR3: CASSFPTSGSYNEQFF
DNA: TGTGCCAGTAGTTTCCCCACTAGCGGGAGCTACAATGAGCAGTTCTTC

D: TRBD2
V: TRBV7-9
size: .
J: TRBJ2-7
CDR3: CASSPGSGRGSEQYF
DNA: TGTGCCAGCAGCCCGGGGAGCGGGAGGGGATCCGAGCAGTACTTC

D: .
V: TRBV28
size: .
J: TRBJ2-5
CDR3: CASSLTFRGADETQYF
DNA: TGTGCCAGCAGTTTAACTTTTCGGGGGGCAGATGAGACCCAGTACTTC

D: .
V: TRBV5-1
size: .
J: TRBJ2-7
CDR3: CASSLIPSYEQYF
DNA: TGCGCCAGCAGCCTGATCCCCTCCTACGAGCAGTACTTC

D: .
V: TRBV7-8
size: .
J: TRBJ1-1
CDR3: CASSLAPQVNTEAFF
DNA: TGTGCCAGCAGCTTAGCGCCACAGGTAAACACTGAAGCTTTCTTT

D: TRBD2
V: TRBV28
size: .
J: TRBJ2-1
CDR3: CASSLGGLAGAYEQFF
DNA: TGTGCCAGCAGTTTAGGGGGACTAGCGGGAGCCTATGAGCAGTTCTTC

D: .
V: TRBV27
size: .
J: TRBJ2-7
CDR3: CASSRGGEQYF
DNA: TGTGCCAGCAGCCGAGGGGGCGAGCAGTACTTC

D: .
V: TRBV4-2
size: .
J: TRBJ2-2
CDR3: CASSPKTSGELFF
DNA: TGTGCCAGCAGCCCTAAGACCTCCGGGGAGCTGTTTTTT

D: TRBD1
V: TRBV28
size: .
J: TRBJ2-2
CDR3: CASSLFGTGATGELFF
DNA: TGTGCCAGCAGTTTATTCGGGACAGGGGCCACCGGGGAGCTGTTTTTT

D: .
V: TRBV27
size: .
J: TRBJ2-7
CDR3: CASSLAAYEQYF
DNA: TGTGCCAGCAGCCTTGCCGCCTACGAGCAGTACTTC

D: .
V: TRBV29-1
size: .
J: TRBJ2-7
CDR3: CSVEGLYEQYF
DNA: TGCAGCGTTGAAGGACTCTACGAGCAGTACTTC

D: .
V: TRBV7-2
size: .
J: TRBJ1-1
CDR3: CASKPHGVLNTEAFF
DNA: TGTGCCAGCAAACCCCATGGGGTTTTGAACACTGAAGCTTTCTTT

D: TRBD1
V: TRBV29-1
size: .
J: TRBJ2-5
CDR3: CSVEPTGVGETQYF
DNA: TGCAGCGTTGAACCGACAGGGGTGGGAGAGACCCAGTACTTC

D: .
V: TRBV19
size: .
J: TRBJ2-1
CDR3: CASSPSDGSYNEQFF
DNA: TGTGCCAGTAGTCCCTCGGACGGTTCCTACAATGAGCAGTTCTTC

D: TRBD2
V: TRBV29-1
size: .
J: TRBJ2-1
CDR3: CSVILLAPTYNEQFF
DNA: TGCAGCGTTATATTACTAGCGCCTACCTACAATGAGCAGTTCTTC

D: TRBD1
V: TRBV28
size: .
J: TRBJ2-1
CDR3: CASSTRDRLYNEQFF
DNA: TGTGCCAGCAGCACCAGGGACAGGCTATACAATGAGCAGTTCTTC

D: .
V: TRBV30
size: .
J: TRBJ2-1
CDR3: CAWSPSGLQVYWQFF
DNA: TGTGCCTGGAGTCCCTCGGGACTCCAGGTTTATTGGCAGTTCTTC

D: TRBD1
V: TRBV30
size: .
J: TRBJ2-7
CDR3: CAWEPGQGTYEQYF
DNA: TGTGCCTGGGAACCGGGACAGGGGACCTACGAGCAGTACTTC

D: TRBD1
V: TRBV5-1
size: .
J: TRBJ2-7
CDR3: CASSAPGQGGGEQYF
DNA: TGCGCCAGCAGCGCACCAGGACAGGGTGGGGGCGAGCAGTACTTC

D: TRBD1
V: TRBV29-1
size: .
J: TRBJ1-2
CDR3: CSVEDRGYGYTF
DNA: TGCAGCGTCGAGGACAGGGGGTATGGCTACACCTTC

D: .
V: TRBV5-4
size: once
J: TRBJ1-2
CDR3: CASSFRGALGYTF
DNA: TGTGCCAGCAGCTTTCGGGGGGCTTTAGGCTACACCTTC

D: .
V: TRBV28
size: .
J: TRBJ1-5
CDR3: CASSRDSGLSLSPQHF
DNA: TGTGCCAGCAGTAGGGACTCGGGACTAAGCTTATCGCCCCAGCATTTT

D: .
V: TRBV6-5
size: .
J: TRBJ1-1
CDR3: CASSYLTVQNTEAFF
DNA: TGTGCCAGCAGTTACCTGACAGTCCAGAACACTGAAGCTTTCTTT

D: TRBD2
V: TRBV7-9
size: .
J: TRBJ2-1
CDR3: CASSQTGGLIDEQFF
DNA: TGTGCCAGCAGCCAAACGGGGGGGTTGATCGATGAGCAGTTCTTC

D: TRBD2
V: TRBV29-1
size: .
J: TRBJ2-7
CDR3: CSVEDGTSRRYEQYF
DNA: TGCAGCGTTGAAGATGGGACTAGCCGGCGCTACGAGCAGTACTTC

D: .
V: TRBV7-6
size: .
J: TRBJ1-4
CDR3: CASSSRDRWAEKLFF
DNA: TGTGCCAGCAGCTCGCGGGATCGATGGGCTGAAAAACTGTTTTTT

D: .
V: TRBV6-6
size: .
J: TRBJ2-3
CDR3: CASSFITDTQYF
DNA: TGTGCCAGCAGTTTTATAACAGATACGCAGTATTTT

D: .
V: TRBV28
size: .
J: TRBJ2-7
CDR3: CASSLLGEQYF
DNA: TGTGCCAGCAGTTTATTGGGCGAGCAGTACTTC

D: TRBD1
V: TRBV5-1
size: .
J: TRBJ2-1
CDR3: CASSPEGALLNEQFF
DNA: TGCGCCAGCAGCCCCGAGGGGGCTCTATTGAATGAGCAGTTCTTC

D: .
V: TRBV28
size: .
J: TRBJ1-3
CDR3: CASSRPPPTGLISGNTIYF
DNA: TGTGCCAGCAGTCGCCCCCCGCCTACAGGGCTCATCTCTGGAAACACCATATATTTT

D: .
V: TRBV7-8
size: .
J: TRBJ2-1
CDR3: CASSLVSREQFF
DNA: TGTGCCAGCAGCTTAGTGTCGCGTGAGCAGTTCTTC

D: .
V: TRBV5-1
size: .
J: TRBJ2-7
CDR3: CASSLRSPSYEQYF
DNA: TGCGCCAGCAGCTTGCGTTCACCTTCCTACGAGCAGTACTTC

D: TRBD2
V: TRBV27
size: few
J: TRBJ2-7
CDR3: CASSLSASGTGGYEQYF
DNA: TGTGCCAGCAGTTTATCGGCTAGCGGGACGGGTGGCTACGAGCAGTACTTC

D: .
V: TRBV30
size: .
J: TRBJ2-5
CDR3: CAWSQLAQESQYF
DNA: TGTGCCTGGAGTCAGCTAGCCCAAGAGTCCCAGTACTTC

D: .
V: TRBV27
size: .
J: TRBJ2-2
CDR3: CASSLSPIKNTGELFF
DNA: TGTGCCAGCAGTTTATCCCCGATCAAAAACACCGGGGAGCTGTTTTTT

D: TRBD2
V: TRBV30
size: .
J: TRBJ2-7
CDR3: CAWTGTSGNYEQYF
DNA: TGTGCCTGGACCGGGACTAGCGGGAACTACGAGCAGTACTTC

D: TRBD2
V: TRBV7-9
size: .
J: TRBJ2-1
CDR3: CATNERLADPTYEQFF
DNA: TGTGCCACAAACGAAAGACTAGCGGATCCTACATATGAGCAGTTCTTC

D: .
V: TRBV19
size: .
J: TRBJ1-1
CDR3: CASSARVTPGGNTEAFF
DNA: TGTGCCAGTAGTGCTAGGGTAACCCCGGGAGGGAACACTGAAGCTTTCTTT

D: .
V: TRBV5-6
size: .
J: TRBJ2-1
CDR3: CASSYDNEQFF
DNA: TGTGCCAGCAGCTACGACAATGAGCAGTTCTTC

D: .
V: TRBV7-9
size: .
J: TRBJ2-5
CDR3: CASSPRVAYRETQYF
DNA: TGTGCCAGCAGTCCTCGGGTCGCTTATCGGGAGACCCAGTACTTC

D: TRBD2
V: TRBV2
size: .
J: TRBJ2-7
CDR3: CASRDSLAGYF
DNA: TGTGCCAGCAGGGATAGCCTAGCGGGGTACTTC

D: .
V: TRBV28
size: .
J: TRBJ1-5
CDR3: CASSFIGEMYQPQHF
DNA: TGTGCCAGCAGTTTTATCGGGGAGATGTATCAGCCCCAGCATTTT

D: TRBD2
V: TRBV27
size: .
J: TRBJ2-1
CDR3: CASSLLAGKSYNEQFF
DNA: TGTGCCAGCAGTTTGCTAGCGGGAAAGTCCTACAATGAGCAGTTCTTC

D: TRBD2
V: TRBV5-1
size: .
J: TRBJ2-5
CDR3: CASSSTLAGGQETQYF
DNA: TGCGCCAGCAGCTCGACCCTAGCGGGAGGTCAAGAGACCCAGTACTTC

D: TRBD2
V: TRBV19
size: .
J: TRBJ2-7
CDR3: CASSLAGGSYEQYF
DNA: TGTGCCAGTAGTTTAGCGGGAGGATCCTACGAGCAGTACTTC

D: .
V: TRBV27
size: .
J: TRBJ2-5
CDR3: CASSVARWETQYF
DNA: TGTGCCAGCTCAGTGGCCCGTTGGGAGACCCAGTACTTC

D: .
V: TRBV2
size: .
J: TRBJ2-4
CDR3: CASSVQGLAKNIQYF
DNA: TGTGCCAGCAGCGTCCAGGGCCTGGCCAAAAACATTCAGTACTTC

D: TRBD1
V: TRBV19
size: .
J: TRBJ1-4
CDR3: CASSIGTGGEKLFF
DNA: TGTGCCAGTAGCATCGGGACAGGGGGTGAAAAACTGTTTTTT

D: .
V: TRBV6-6
size: .
J: TRBJ2-2
CDR3: CASSYRDTYTGELFF
DNA: TGTGCCAGCAGCTACCGGGACACCTACACCGGGGAGCTGTTTTTT

D: .
V: TRBV15
size: .
J: TRBJ2-7
CDR3: CATSRDETPLEQYF
DNA: TGTGCCACCAGCAGAGACGAGACGCCGCTCGAGCAGTACTTC

D: .
V: TRBV11-2
size: once
J: TRBJ2-7
CDR3: CASSPGGDEQYF
DNA: TGTGCCAGCAGCCCCGGGGGCGACGAGCAGTACTTC